This TCR beta chain was documented in a study of T-cell memory formation after mild COVID-19. This CDR3 is built from 14 residues. The germline gives CDR1 SGHTA, CDR2 FQGNSA. Trimming took off 3 bases at V and 7 bases at J, with 14 bases between the two ends. This clonotype was seen many times. TCRdb analysed the 5' RACE reads with MiXCR anew, one entry per CDR3 protein. The sample carries roughly 190,000 distinct CDR3 sequences, approximately 10% recorded once. Sequencing was carried out using PBMCs or a T cell subset sorted from them (not recorded which). The chain joins TRBV7-2 to TRBJ2-3; maybe TRBD1 (5 bases). This clonotype originated in a young man who had mild COVID-19 (a few samples of this study predate the infection). Cell type and time point are not known. CDR3 bases: TGTGCCAGCAGCTTGGATCAGGGTCTTTATACGCAGTATTTT. Translation gives CASSLDQGLYTQYF.